This T cell receptor (beta chain) appears in the sequencing data of a study of memory CD4+ T cells and cytomegalovirus serostatus. Source study methods: After removing out-of-frame reads, approximately 2 million distinct TCRbeta sequences remained. Here immunoSEQ multiplex PCR was the method, and the copy in TCRdb shows in-frame clones only, minus some. The V and J calls and the clone size are those of that table, but D and trimming were determined from the DNA. The sample lists about 42,000 clones; around 78% were seen once. This clone showed up just a few times. The sort gate was single viable CD3+CD4+CD8-CD45RO+ cells for memory CD4+ T cells. CDR1 ENHRY and CDR2 SYGVKD come from the germline V gene. The CDR3 is 10 residues long. The V end lost 8 bases, the J end lost 1 base, and 3 bases lay between the germline ends.

This receptor was taken from an adult in good health and CMV-seronegative. The chain links TRBV10-3 to TRBJ2-7, with unresolved D. Material: memory CD4+ T cells from blood. The CDR3 DNA reads as TGTGCCATCGGGTCCTACGAGCAGTACTTC. Its protein is CAIGSYEQYF.